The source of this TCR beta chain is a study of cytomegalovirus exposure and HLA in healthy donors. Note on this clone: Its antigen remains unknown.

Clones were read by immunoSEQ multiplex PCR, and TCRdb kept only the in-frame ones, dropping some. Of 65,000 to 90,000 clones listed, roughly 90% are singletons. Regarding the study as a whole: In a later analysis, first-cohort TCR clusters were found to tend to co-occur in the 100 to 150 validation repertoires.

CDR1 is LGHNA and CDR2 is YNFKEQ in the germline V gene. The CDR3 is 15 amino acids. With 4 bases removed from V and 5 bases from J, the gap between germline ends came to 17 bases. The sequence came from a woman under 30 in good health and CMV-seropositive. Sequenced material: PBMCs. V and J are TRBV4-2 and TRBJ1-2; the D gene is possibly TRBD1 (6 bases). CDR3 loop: CASSRGGEGIYGYTF. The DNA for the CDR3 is TGTGCCAGCAGCCGAGGGGGGGAGGGGATATATGGCTACACCTTC.